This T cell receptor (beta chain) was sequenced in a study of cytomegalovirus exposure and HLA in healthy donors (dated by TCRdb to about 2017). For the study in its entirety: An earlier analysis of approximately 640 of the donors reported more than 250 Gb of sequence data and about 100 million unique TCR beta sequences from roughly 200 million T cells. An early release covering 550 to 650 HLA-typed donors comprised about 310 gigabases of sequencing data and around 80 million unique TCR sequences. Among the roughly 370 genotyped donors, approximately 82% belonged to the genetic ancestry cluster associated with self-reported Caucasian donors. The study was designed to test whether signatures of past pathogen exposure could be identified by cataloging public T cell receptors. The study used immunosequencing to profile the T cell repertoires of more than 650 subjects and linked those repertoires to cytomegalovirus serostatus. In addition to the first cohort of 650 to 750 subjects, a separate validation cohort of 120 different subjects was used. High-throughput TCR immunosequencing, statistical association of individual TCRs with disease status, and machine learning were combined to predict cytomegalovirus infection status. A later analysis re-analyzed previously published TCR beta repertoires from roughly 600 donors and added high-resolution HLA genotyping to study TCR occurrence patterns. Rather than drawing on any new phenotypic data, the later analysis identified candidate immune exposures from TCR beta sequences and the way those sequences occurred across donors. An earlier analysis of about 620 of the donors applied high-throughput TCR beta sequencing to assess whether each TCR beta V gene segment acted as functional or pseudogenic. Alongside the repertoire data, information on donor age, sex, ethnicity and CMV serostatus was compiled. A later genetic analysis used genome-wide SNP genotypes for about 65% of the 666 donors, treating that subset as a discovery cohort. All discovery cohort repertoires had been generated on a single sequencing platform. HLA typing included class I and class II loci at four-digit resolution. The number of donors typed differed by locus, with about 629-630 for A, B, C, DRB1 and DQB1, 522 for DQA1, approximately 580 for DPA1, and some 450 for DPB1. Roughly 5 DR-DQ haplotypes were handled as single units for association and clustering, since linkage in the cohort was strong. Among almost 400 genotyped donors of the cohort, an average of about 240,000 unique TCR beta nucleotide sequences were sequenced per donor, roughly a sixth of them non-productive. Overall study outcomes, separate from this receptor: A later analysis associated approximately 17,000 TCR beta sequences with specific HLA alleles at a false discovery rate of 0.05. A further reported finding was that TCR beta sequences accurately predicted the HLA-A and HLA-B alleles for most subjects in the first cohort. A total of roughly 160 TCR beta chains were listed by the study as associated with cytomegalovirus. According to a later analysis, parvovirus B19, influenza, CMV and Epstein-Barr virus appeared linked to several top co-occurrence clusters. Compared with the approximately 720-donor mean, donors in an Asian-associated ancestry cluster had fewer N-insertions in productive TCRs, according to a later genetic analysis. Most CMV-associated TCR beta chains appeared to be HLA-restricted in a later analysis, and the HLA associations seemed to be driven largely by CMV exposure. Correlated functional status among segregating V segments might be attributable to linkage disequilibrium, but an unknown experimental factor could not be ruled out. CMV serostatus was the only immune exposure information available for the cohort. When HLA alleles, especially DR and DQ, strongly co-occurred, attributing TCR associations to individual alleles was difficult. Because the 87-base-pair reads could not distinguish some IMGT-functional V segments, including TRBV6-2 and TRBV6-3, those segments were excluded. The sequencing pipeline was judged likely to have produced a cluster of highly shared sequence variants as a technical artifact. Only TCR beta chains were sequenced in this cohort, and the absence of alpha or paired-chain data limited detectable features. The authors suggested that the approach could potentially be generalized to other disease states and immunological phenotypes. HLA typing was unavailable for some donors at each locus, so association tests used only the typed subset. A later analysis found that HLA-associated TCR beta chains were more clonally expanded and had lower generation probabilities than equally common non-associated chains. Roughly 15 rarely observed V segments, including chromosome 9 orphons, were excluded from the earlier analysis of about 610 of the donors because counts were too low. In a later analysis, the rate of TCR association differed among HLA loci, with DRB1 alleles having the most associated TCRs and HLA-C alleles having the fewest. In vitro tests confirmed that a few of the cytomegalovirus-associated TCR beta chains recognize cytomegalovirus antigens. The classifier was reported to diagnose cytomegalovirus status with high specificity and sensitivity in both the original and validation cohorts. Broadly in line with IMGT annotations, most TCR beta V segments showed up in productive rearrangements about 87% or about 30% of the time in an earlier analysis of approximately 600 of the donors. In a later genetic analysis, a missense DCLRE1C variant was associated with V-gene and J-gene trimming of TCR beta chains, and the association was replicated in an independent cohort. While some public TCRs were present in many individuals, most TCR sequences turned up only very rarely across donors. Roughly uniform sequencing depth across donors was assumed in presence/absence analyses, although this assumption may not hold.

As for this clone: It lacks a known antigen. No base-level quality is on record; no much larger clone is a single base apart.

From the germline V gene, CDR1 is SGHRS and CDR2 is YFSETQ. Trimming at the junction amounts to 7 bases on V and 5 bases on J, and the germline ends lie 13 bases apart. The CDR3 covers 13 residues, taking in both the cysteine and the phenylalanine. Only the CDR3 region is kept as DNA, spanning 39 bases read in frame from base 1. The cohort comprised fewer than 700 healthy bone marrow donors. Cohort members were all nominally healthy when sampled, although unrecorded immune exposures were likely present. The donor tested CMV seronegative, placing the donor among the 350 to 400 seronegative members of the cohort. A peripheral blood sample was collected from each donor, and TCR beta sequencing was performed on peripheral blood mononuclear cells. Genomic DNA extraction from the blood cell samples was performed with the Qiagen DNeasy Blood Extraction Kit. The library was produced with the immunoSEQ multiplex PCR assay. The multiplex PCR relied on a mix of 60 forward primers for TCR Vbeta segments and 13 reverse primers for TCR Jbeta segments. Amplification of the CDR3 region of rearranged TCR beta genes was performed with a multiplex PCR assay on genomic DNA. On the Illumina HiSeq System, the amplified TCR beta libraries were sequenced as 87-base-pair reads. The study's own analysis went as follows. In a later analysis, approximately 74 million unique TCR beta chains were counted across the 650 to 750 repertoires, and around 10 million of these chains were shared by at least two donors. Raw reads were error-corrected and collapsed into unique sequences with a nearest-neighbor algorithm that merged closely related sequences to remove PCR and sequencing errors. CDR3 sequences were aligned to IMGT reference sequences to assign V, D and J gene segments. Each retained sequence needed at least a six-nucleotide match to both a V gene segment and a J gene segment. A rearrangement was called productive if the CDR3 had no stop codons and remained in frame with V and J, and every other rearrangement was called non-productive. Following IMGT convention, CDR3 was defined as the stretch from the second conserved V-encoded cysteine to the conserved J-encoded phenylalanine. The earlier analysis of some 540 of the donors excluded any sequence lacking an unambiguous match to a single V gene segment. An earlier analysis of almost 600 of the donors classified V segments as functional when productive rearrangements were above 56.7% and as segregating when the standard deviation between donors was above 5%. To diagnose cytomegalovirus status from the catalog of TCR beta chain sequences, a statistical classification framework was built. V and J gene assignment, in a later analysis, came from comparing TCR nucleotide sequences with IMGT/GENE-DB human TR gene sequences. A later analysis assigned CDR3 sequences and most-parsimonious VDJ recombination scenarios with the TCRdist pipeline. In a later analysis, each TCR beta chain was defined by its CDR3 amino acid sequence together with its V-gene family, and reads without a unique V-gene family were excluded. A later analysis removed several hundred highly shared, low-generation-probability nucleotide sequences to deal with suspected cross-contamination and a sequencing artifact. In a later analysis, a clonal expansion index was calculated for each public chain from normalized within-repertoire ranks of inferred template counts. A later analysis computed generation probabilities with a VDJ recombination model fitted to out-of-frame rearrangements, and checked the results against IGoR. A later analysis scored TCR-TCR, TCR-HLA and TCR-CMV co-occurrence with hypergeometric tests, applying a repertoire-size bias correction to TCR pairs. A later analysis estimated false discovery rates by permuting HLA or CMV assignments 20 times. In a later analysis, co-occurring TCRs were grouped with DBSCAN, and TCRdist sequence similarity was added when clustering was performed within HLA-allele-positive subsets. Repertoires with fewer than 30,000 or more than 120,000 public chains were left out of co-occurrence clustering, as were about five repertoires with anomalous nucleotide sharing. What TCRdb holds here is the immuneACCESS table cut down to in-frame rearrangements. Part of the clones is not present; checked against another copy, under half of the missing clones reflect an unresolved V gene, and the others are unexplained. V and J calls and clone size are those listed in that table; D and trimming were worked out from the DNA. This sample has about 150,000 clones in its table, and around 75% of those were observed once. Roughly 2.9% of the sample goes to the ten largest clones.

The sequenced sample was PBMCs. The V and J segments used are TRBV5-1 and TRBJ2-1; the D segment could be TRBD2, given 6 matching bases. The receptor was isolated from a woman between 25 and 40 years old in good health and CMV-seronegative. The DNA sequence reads TGCGCCAGCGCGAGCTCGGGAGACAATGAGCAGTTCTTC. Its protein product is CASASSGDNEQFF.